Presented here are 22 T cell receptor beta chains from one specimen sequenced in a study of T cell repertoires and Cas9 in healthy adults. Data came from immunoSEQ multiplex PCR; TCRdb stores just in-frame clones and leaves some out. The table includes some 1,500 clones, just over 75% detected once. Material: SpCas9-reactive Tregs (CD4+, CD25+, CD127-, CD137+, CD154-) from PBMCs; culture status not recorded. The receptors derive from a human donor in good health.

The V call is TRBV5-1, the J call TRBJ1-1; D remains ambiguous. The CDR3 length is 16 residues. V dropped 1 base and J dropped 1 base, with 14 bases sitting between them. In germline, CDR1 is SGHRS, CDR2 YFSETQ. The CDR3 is CASSLLGVYANTEAFF. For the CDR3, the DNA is TGCGCCAGCAGCTTGTTGGGTGTCTACGCGAACACTGAAGCTTTCTTT.

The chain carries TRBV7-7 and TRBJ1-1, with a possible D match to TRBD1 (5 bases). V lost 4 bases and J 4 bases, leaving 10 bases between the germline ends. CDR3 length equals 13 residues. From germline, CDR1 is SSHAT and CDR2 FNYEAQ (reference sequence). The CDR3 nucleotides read TGTGCCAGCAGCTGGGGGGGGATCACTGAAGCTTTCTTT. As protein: CASSWGGITEAFF. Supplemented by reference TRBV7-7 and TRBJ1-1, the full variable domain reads GAGVSQSPRYKVTKRGQDVTLRCDPISSHATLYWYQQALGQGPEFLTYFNYEAQPDKSGLPSDRFSAERPEGSISTLTIQRTEQRDSAMYRCASSWGGITEAFFGQGTRLTVV.

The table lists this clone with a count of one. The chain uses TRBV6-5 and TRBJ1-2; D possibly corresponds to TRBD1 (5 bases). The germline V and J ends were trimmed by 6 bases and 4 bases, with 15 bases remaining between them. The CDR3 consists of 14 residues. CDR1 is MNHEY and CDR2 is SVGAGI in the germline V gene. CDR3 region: CASSFSPGLYGYTF. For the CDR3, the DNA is TGTGCCAGCAGCTTTTCCCCGGGGCTCTATGGCTACACCTTC.

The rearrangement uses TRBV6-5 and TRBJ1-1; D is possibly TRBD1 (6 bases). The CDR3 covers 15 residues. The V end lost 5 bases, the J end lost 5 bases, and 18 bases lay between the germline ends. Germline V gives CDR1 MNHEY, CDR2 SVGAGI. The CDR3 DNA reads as TGTGCCAGCAGTGTGCAGGGGCGGGGAACGACTGAAGCTTTCTTT. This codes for CASSVQGRGTTEAFF.

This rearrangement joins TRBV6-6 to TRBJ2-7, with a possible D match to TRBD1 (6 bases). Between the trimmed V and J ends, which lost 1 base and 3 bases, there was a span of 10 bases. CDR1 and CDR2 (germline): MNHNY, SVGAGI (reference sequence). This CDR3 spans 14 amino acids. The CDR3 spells CASSYLDRSYEQYF. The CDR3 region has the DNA TGTGCCAGCAGTTACTTGGACAGAAGCTACGAGCAGTACTTC.

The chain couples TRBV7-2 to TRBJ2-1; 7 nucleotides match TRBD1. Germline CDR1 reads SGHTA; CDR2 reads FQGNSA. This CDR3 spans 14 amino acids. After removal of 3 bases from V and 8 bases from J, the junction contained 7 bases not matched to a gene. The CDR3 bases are TGTGCCAGCAGCTTGGAGACAGGGAGCCATGAGCAGTTCTTC. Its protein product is CASSLETGSHEQFF.

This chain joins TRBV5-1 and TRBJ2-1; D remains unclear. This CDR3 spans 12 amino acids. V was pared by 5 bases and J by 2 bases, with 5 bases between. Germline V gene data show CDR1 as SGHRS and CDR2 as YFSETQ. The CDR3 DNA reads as TGCGCCAGCAGAGTTGCCTACAATGAGCAGTTCTTC. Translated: CASRVAYNEQFF.

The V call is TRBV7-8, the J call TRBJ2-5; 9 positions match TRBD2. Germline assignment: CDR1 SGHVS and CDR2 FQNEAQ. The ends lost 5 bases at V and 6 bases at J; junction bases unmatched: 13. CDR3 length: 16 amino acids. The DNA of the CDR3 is TGTGCCAGCAGCCAAGGATCCGGGACTAGCTTAAAGACCCAGTACTTC. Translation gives CASSQGSGTSLKTQYF.

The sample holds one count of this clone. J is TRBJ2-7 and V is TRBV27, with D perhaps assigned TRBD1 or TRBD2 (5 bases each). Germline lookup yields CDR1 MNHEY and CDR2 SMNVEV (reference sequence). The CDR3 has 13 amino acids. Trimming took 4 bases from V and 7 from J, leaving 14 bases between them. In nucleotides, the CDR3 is TGTGCCAGCAGTTCGACCGCCTGGGGGGAGCAGTACGTC. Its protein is CASSSTAWGEQYV.

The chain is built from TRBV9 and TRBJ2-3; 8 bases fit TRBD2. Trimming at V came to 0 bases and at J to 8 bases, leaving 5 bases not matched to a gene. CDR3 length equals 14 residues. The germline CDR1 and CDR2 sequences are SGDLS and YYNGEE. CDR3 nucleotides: TGTGCCAGCAGCGTAGCCAGCGGGAGAGGTACGCAGTATTTT. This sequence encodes CASSVASGRGTQYF.

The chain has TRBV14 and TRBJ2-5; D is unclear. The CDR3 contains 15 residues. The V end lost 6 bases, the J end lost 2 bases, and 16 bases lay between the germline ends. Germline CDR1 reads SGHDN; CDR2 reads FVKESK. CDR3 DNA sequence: TGTGCCAGCAGTAAACTGGGGTTACAGCAAGAGACCCAGTACTTC. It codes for CASSKLGLQQETQYF. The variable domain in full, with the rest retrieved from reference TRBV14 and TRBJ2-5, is EAGVTQFPSHSVIEKGQTVTLRCDPISGHDNLYWYRRVMGKEIKFLLHFVKESKQDESGMPNNRFLAERTGGTYSTLKVQPAELEDSGVYFCASSKLGLQQETQYFGPGTRLLVL.

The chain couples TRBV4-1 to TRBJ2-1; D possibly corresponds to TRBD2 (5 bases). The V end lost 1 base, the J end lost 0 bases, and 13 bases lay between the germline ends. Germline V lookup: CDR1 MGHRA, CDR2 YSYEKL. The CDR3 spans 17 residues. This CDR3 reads CASSQGRYSDSYNEQFF. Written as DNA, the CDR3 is TGCGCCAGCAGCCAAGGGCGATATAGCGACTCCTACAATGAGCAGTTCTTC.

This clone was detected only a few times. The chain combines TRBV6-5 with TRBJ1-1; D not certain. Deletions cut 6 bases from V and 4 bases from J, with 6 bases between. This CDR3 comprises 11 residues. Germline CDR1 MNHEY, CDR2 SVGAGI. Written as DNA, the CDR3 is TGTGCCAGCAGGATGATCACTGAAGCTTTCTTT. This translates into CASRMITEAFF.

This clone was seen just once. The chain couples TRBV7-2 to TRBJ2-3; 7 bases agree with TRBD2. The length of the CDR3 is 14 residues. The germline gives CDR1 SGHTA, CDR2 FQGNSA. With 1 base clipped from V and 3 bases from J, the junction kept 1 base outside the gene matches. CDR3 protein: CASSLGTRTDTQYF. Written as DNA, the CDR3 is TGTGCCAGCAGCTTAGGGACTAGAACAGATACGCAGTATTTT.

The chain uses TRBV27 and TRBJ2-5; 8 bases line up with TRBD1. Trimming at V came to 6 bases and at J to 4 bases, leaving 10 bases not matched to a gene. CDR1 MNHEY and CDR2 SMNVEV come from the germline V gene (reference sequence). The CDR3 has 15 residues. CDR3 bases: TGTGCCAGCAGCCCAGGACAGGGTTTAAGAGAGACCCAGTACTTC. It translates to CASSPGQGLRETQYF.

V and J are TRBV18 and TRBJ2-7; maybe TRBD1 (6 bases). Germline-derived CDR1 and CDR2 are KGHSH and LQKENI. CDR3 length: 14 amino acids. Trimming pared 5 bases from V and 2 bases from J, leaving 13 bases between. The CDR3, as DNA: TGTGCCAGCTCAGCCGCACAGGGACCCTACGAGCAGTACGTC. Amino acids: CASSAAQGPYEQYV.

This chain's CDR3 is CASSPLLRGGDHRTGELFF. CDR3 DNA sequence: TGTGCCAGCAGCCCTTTACTTCGGGGGGGCGACCACCGCACCGGGGAGCTGTTTTTT. V and J are TRBV7-2 and TRBJ2-2; 8 bases match TRBD2. The CDR3 totals 19 residues. The V gene end was trimmed by 5 bases and the J gene end by 4 bases; junction bases not matched to a gene: 18. The germline CDR1 and CDR2 sequences are SGHTA and FQGNSA. Drawing the rest from reference TRBV7-2 and TRBJ2-2, the complete variable domain is GAGVSQSPSNKVTEKGKDVELRCDPISGHTALYWYRQSLGQGLEFLIYFQGNSAPDKSGLPSDRFSAERTGGSVSTLTIQRTQQEDSAVYLCASSPLLRGGDHRTGELFFGEGSRLTVL.

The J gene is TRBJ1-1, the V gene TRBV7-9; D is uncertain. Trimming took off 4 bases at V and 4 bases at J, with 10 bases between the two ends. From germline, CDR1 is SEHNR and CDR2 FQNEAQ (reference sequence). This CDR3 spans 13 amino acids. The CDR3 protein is CASSSFSGTEAFF. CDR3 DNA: TGTGCCAGCAGCTCCTTCTCGGGCACTGAAGCTTTCTTT.

CDR3 nucleotide sequence: TGTGCCAGCAGCAAAGTCCACCGCTCCTACGAGCAGTACGTC. This sequence encodes CASSKVHRSYEQYV. The chain has TRBV21-1 and TRBJ2-7. TRBV21-1 is a recognized pseudogene. This CDR3 spans 14 amino acids.

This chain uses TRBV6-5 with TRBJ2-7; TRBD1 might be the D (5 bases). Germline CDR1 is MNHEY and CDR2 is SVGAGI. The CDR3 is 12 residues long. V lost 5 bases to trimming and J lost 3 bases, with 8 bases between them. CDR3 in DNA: TGTGCCAGCAGTCGTCAGGGCTACGAGCAGTACTTC. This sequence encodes CASSRQGYEQYF.

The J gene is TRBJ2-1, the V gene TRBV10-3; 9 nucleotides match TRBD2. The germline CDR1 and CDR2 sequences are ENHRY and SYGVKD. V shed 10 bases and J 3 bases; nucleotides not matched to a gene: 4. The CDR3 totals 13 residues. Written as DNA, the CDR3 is TGTGCCACGACTAGCGGAAACTACAATGAGCAGTTCTTC. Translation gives CATTSGNYNEQFF.

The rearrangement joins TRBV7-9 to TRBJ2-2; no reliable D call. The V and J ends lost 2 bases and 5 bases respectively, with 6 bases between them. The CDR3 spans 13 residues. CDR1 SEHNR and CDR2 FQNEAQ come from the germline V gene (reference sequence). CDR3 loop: CASSLRGTGELFF. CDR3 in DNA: TGTGCCAGCAGCTTAAGAGGAACCGGGGAGCTGTTTTTT.